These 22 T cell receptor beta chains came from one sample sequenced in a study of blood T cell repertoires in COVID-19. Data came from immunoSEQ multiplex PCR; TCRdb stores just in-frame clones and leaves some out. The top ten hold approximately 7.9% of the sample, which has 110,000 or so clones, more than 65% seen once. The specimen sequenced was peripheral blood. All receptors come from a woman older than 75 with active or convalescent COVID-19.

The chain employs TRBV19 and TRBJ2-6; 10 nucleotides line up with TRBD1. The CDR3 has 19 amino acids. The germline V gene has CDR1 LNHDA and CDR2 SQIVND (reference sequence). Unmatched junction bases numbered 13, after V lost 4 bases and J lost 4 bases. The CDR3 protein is CASSKFRDRGLLGANVLTF. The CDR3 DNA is TGTGCCAGTAGTAAGTTCCGGGACAGGGGATTATTGGGGGCCAACGTCCTGACTTTC. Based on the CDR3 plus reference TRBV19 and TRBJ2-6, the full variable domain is DGGITQSPKYLFRKEGQNVTLSCEQNLNHDAMYWYRQDPGQGLRLIYYSQIVNDFQKGDIAEGYSVSREKKESFPLTVTSAQKNPTAFYLCASSKFRDRGLLGANVLTFGAGSRLTVL.

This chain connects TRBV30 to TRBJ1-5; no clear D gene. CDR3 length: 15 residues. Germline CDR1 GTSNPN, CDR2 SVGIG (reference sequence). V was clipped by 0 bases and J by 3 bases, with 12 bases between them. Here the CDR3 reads CAWSVLRGTNQPQHF. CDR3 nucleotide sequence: TGTGCCTGGAGTGTATTGCGGGGTACCAATCAGCCCCAGCATTTT.

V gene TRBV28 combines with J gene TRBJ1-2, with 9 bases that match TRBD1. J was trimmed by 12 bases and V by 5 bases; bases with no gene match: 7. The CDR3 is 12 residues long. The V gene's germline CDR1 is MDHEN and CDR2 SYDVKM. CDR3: CASSNLQGADTF. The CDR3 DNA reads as TGTGCCAGCAGTAACCTACAGGGGGCGGACACCTTC.

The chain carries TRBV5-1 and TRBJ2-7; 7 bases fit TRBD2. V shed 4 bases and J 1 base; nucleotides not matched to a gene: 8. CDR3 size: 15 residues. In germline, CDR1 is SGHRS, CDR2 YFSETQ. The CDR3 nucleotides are TGCGCCAGCAGCCCGGGACTATTCGGATCCTACGAGCAGTACTTC. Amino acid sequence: CASSPGLFGSYEQYF.

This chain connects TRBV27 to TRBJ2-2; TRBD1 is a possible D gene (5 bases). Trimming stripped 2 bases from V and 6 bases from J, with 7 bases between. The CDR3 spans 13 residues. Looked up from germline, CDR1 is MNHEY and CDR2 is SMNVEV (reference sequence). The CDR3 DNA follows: TGTGCCAGCAGTTTAGAAGGGGCCGGGGAGCTGTTTTTT. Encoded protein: CASSLEGAGELFF.

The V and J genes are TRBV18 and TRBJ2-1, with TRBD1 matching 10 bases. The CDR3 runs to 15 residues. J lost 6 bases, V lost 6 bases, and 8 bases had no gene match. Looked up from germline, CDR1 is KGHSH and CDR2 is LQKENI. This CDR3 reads CASSPGQGGGNEQFF. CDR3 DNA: TGTGCCAGCTCTCCCGGACAGGGGGGGGGCAATGAGCAGTTCTTC. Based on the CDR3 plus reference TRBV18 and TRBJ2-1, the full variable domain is NAGVMQNPRHLVRRRGQEARLRCSPMKGHSHVYWYRQLPEEGLKFMVYLQKENIIDESGMPKERFSAEFPKEGPSILRIQQVVRGDSAAYFCASSPGQGGGNEQFFGPGTRLTVL.

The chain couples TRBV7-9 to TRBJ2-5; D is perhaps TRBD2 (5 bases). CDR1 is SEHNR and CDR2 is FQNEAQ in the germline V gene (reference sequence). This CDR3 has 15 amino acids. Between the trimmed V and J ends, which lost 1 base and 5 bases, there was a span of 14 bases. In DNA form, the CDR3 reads TGTGCCAGCAGCTTAGACGGGCTCAGAGGGGAGACCCAGTACTTC. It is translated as CASSLDGLRGETQYF.

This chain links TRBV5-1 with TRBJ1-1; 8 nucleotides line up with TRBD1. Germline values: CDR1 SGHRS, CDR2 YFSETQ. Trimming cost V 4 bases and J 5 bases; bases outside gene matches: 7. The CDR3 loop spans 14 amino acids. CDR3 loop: CASSDPRGRTEAFF. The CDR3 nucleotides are TGCGCCAGCAGCGATCCCAGGGGGCGTACTGAAGCTTTCTTT.

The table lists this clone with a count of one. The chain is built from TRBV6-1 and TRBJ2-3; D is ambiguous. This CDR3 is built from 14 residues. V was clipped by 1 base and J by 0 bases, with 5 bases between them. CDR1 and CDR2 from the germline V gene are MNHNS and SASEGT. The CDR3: CASSEGRSTDTQYF. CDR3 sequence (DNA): TGTGCCAGCAGTGAAGGGCGGAGCACAGATACGCAGTATTTT.

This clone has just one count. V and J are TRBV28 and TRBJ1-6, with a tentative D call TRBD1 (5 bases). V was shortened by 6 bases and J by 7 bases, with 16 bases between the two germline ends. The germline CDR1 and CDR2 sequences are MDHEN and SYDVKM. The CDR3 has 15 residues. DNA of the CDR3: TGTGCCAGCAGCCAATTTAGGGGCAGGAATTCACCCCTCCACTTT. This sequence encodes CASSQFRGRNSPLHF.

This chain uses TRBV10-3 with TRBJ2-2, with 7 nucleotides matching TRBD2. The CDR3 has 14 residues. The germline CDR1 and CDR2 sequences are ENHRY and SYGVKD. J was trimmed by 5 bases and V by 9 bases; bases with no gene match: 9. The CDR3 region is CAIPGLVGTGELFF. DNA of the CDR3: TGTGCCATACCTGGACTAGTCGGAACCGGGGAGCTGTTTTTT.

The CDR3 loop reads CASSLVPGGDTYNEQFF. In DNA form, the CDR3 reads TGTGCCAGCAGCTTAGTCCCAGGGGGCGATACCTACAATGAGCAGTTCTTC. The V and J genes are TRBV7-2 and TRBJ2-1, with 8 positions matching TRBD1. Germline V gives CDR1 SGHTA, CDR2 FQGNSA. Trimming cost V 1 base and J 2 bases; bases outside gene matches: 7. The CDR3 is made up of 17 amino acids.

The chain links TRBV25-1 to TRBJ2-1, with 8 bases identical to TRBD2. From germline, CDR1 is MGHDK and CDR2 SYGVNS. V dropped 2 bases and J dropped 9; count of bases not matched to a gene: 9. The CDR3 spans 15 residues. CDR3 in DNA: TGTGCCAGCAGTGAAGCTAGCGGGCCCAGGGGTGAGCAGTTCTTC. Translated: CASSEASGPRGEQFF.

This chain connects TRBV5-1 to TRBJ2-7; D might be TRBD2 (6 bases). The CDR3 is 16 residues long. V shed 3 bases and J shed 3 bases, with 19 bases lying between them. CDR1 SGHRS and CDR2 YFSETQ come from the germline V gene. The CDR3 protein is CASSSLVGGGNYEQYF. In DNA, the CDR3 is TGCGCCAGCAGCTCCCTGGTTGGTGGCGGGAACTACGAGCAGTACTTC.

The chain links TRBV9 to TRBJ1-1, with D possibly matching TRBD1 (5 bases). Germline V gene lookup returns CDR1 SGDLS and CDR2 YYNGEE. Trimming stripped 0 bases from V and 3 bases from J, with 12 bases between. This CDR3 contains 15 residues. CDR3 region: CASSVGVREDTEAFF. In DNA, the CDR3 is TGTGCCAGCAGCGTAGGAGTCAGGGAGGACACTGAAGCTTTCTTT.

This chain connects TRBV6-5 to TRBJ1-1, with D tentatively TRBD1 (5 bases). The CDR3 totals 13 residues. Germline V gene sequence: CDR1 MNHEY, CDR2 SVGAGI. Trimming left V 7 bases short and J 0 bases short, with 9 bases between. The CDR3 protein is CASTTQVNTEAFF. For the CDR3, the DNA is TGTGCCAGCACTACACAGGTGAACACTGAAGCTTTCTTT.

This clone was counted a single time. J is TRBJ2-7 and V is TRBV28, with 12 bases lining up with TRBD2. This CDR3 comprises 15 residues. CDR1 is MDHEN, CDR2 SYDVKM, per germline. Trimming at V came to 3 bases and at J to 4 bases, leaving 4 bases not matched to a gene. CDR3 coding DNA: TGTGCCAGCAGTTTCCTGACTAGCGGGAGTTACGAGCAGTACTTC. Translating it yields CASSFLTSGSYEQYF.

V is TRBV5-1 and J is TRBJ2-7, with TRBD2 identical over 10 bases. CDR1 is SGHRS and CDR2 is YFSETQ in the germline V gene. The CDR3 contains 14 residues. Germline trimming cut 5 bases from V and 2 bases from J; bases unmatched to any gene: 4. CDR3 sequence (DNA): TGCGCCAGCAGTACCGGGACTAGCGCCTACGAGCAGTACTTC. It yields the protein CASSTGTSAYEQYF.

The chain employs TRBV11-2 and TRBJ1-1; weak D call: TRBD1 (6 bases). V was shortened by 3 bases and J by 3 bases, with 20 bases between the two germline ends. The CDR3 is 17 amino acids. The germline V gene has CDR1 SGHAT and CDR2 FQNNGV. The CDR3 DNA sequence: TGTGCCAGCAGCTTGTCCCTCATTAGGGGGGGAGACACTGAAGCTTTCTTT. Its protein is CASSLSLIRGGDTEAFF.

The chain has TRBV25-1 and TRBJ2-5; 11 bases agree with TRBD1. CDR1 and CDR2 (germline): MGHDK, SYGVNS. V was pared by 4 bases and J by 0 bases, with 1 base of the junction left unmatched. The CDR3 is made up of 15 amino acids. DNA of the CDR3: TGTGCCAGCAGTGGGACAGGGGGCTACCAAGAGACCCAGTACTTC. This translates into CASSGTGGYQETQYF.

The CDR3 region is CASSRVQVYSGNTIYF. In nucleotides, the CDR3 is TGTGCCAGCAGTAGAGTACAGGTCTACTCTGGAAACACCATATATTTT. V gene TRBV7-2 combines with J gene TRBJ1-3; D may be TRBD1 (5 bases). Germline V gives CDR1 SGHTA, CDR2 FQGNSA. The CDR3 is 16 amino acids. V was cut by 6 bases and J by 0 bases, with 15 bases left in between.

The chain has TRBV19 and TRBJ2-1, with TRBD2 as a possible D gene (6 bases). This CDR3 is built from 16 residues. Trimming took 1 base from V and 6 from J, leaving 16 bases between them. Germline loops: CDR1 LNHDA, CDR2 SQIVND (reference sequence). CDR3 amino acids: CASSIALRAGFNEQFF. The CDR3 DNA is TGTGCCAGTAGTATAGCATTAAGGGCGGGGTTCAATGAGCAGTTCTTC.